A single T cell receptor (beta chain) is shown here with its context. This clonotype was recorded at least ten times. Its antigen is currently not known. No base qualities exist here, and no much larger clone lies one base off it. TCRdb lists the instrument as Illumina HiSeq 2500. Quantitative 5'-RACE with molecular barcodes was the method used to prepare the TCR beta libraries. As for how the authors treated the data: To identify disease-linked TCR variants, a new computational method was used, one built on a probabilistic model of VDJ rearrangement. Using fastp at Q25 and MiXCR, TCRdb reprocessed the public reads and kept productive beta chains. Entries that share a CDR3 protein sequence are merged under the most common genes and DNA. The V and J calls here are based on TCRdb, not the publication. The sample records fewer than 550,000 distinct CDR3 sequences, approximately 5.3% of which are singletons. Together, the top ten hold under 4.5% of the sample.

The data are from a study of CD8 T cells in ankylosing spondylitis (dated by TCRdb to 2017 to 2019). A note on the overall study: T cell receptor beta repertoires were profiled in healthy donors and ankylosing spondylitis patients so that disease-linked TCR variants could be found. The whole study cohort included 85 to 120 healthy donors and roughly 24 ankylosing spondylitis patients. Peripheral blood was sampled, and synovial fluid was also collected from ankylosing spondylitis patients. The investigation overall reported the following: The disease-linked clones showed a CD8+ phenotype and occurred at relatively low frequencies in peripheral blood. The disease-linked clones were reported to be significantly enriched in matched synovial fluid samples from ankylosing spondylitis patients. Blood from ankylosing spondylitis patients appeared to be characterized by a TCR beta motif made up of several highly homologous amino acid variants. Some TCR beta motif variants had previously been reported in synovial fluid and blood of reactive arthritis patients, which suggested common disease-initiation mechanisms.

V gives up 4 bases and J gives up 1 base, and the segment between their germline ends measures 4 bases. Inclusive of the bounding cysteine and phenylalanine, the CDR3 is 11 residues long. The kept DNA is CDR3 alone, 33 bases in frame from the first base. CDR1 is given as SQVTM and CDR2 as ANQGSEA, both from the germline V gene. The TCR sequence derives from a male donor with ankylosing spondylitis. Here the chain combines TRBV29-1 and TRBJ1-1, with the D gene call left open. Sequencing input: blood, either unsorted or a sorted T cell fraction (not recorded which). The DNA reads as follows: TGCAGCGTTGTGGAGAACACTGAAGCTTTCTTT. Its translation is CSVVENTEAFF. Joined to the reference TRBV29-1 and TRBJ1-1 proteins, this CDR3 gives the full variable domain: SAVISQKPSRDICQRGTSLTIQCQVDSQVTMMFWYRQQPGQSLTLIATANQGSEATYESGFVIDKFPISRPNLTFSTLTVSNMSPEDSSIYLCSVVENTEAFFGQGTRLTVV.